Shown below are 3 T cell receptor beta chains from a single sample sequenced in a study of molecular identifiers for immune sequencing clone quantification. One entry per CDR3 protein, called by TCRdb with MiXCR from the PCR reads. The table shows about 510,000 distinct CDR3 sequences, with about 22% occurring only once. Material: naive CD8+ T cells from blood, with Jurkat cell RNA spiked in. Stated subset: FACS-sorted CD8+CD4-CCR7+CD45RA+ naive T cells. The receptors stem from a human donor in good health. Some libraries in this study had Jurkat cell RNA spiked in.

This clonotype showed up just a few times. The chain joins TRBV6-5 to TRBJ2-1; 9 bases are a match to TRBD2. Germline loops: CDR1 MNHEY, CDR2 SVGAGI. Germline trimming cut 4 bases from V and 9 bases from J; bases unmatched to any gene: 7. The CDR3 is 14 amino acids. CDR3 amino acids: CASSWAGGPGEQFF. CDR3 DNA sequence: TGTGCCAGCAGTTGGGCGGGGGGGCCTGGTGAGCAGTTCTTC.

This clonotype was picked up many times. V is TRBV18 and J is TRBJ2-7; 7 positions match TRBD1. With 2 bases clipped from V and 2 bases from J, the junction kept 6 bases outside the gene matches. The CDR3 has 15 residues. Germline assignment: CDR1 KGHSH and CDR2 LQKENI. The CDR3 nucleotides read TGTGCCAGCTCACCAGAGACAGGGCGCGCCTACGAGCAGTACTTC. Its translation is CASSPETGRAYEQYF.

This clonotype has ten or more counts. This chain connects TRBV4-3 to TRBJ1-5; unclear D gene. The CDR3 has 15 amino acids. Looked up from germline, CDR1 is LGHNA and CDR2 is YSLEER. V lost 4 bases to trimming and J lost 0 bases, with 10 bases between them. CDR3 loop: CASSPRSSSNQPQHF. DNA of the CDR3: TGCGCCAGCAGCCCGCGGTCCAGTAGCAATCAGCCCCAGCATTTT.